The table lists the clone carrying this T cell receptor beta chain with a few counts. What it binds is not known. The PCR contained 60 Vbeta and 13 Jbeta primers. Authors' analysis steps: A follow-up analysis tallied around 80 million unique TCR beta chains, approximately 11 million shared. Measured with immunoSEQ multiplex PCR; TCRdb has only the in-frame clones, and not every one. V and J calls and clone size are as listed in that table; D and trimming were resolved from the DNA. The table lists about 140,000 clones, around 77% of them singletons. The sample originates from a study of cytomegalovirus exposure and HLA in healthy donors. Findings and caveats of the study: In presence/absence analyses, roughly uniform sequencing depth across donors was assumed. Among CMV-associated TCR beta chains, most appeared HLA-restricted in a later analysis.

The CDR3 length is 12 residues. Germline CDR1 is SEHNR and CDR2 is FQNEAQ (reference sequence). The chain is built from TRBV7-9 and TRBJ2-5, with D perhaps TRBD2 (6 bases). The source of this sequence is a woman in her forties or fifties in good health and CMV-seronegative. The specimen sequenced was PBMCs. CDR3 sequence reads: CSLRKAGETQYF. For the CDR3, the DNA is TGTTCCCTCAGAAAGGCGGGGGAGACCCAGTACTTC.